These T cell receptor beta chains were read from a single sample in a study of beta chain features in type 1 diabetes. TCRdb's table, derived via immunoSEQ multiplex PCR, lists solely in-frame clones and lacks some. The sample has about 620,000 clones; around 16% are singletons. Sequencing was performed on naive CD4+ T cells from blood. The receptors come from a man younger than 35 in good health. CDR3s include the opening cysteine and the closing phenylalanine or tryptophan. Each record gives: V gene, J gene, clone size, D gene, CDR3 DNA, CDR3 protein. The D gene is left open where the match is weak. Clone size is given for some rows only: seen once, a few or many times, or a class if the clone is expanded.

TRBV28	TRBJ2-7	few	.	TGTGCCAGCAGTACACCCGGCGAGCAGTACTTC	CASSTPGEQYF
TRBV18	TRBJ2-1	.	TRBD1	TGTGCCAGCTCAGCGGGACAGGGGATTTACAATGAGCAGTTCTTC	CASSAGQGIYNEQFF
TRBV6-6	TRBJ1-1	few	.	TGTGCCAGCAGTAACCAGGGAGGGAACACTGAAGCTTTCTTT	CASSNQGGNTEAFF
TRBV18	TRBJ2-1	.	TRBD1	TGTGCCAGCTCACCAAAACAGGGGATTGGCAATGAGCAGTTCTTC	CASSPKQGIGNEQFF
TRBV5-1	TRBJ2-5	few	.	TGCGCCAGCAGCCGGCGGGGGACACGCCAAGATACCCAGTACTTC	CASSRRGTRQDTQYF
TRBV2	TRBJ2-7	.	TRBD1	TGTGCCAGCAGGGAGGGACAGGGGTCCTACGAGCAGTACTTC	CASREGQGSYEQYF
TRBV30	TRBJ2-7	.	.	TGTGCCTGTAACTGGAGAAGCTCCTACGAGCAGTACTTC	CACNWRSSYEQYF
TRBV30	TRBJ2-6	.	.	TGTGCCTGGGGCCGGACGAGGATTAGCTCTGGGGCCAACGTCCTGACTTTC	CAWGRTRISSGANVLTF
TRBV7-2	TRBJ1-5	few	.	TGTGCCAGCAGTCTTGGGTTGCAGGGTAGCAATCAGCCCCAGCATTTT	CASSLGLQGSNQPQHF
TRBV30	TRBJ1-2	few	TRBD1	TGTGCCTGGAGGATACAGGGGGCCGACTATGGCTACACCTTC	CAWRIQGADYGYTF
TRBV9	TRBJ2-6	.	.	TGTGCCAGCAGCCCAGGCATGGGCCAGTTCGCTGGGGCCAACGTCCTGACTTTC	CASSPGMGQFAGANVLTF
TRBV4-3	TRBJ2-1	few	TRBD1	TGCGCCAGCAGCCAAGGGACAGGGGGCTACAATGAGCAGTTCTTC	CASSQGTGGYNEQFF
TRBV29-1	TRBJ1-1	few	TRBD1	TGCAGCGTACAGGGGACGAACACTGAAGCTTTCTTT	CSVQGTNTEAFF
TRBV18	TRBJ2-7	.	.	TGTGCCAGCTTCACCAGGACGAGCGAGCAGTACTTC	CASFTRTSEQYF
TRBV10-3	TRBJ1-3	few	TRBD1	TGTGCCATCAGTGAGTCGAAGGGGGCCGCGGGGACCATATATTTT	CAISESKGAAGTIYF
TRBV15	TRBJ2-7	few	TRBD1	TGTGCCACCAGCAGAGATTTGGCAGGGGGCTCCTACGAGCAGTACTTC	CATSRDLAGGSYEQYF
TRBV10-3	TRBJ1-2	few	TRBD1	TGTGCCATCAGTGGCTCCCCACAGGGGGCGAACTATGGCTACACCTTC	CAISGSPQGANYGYTF
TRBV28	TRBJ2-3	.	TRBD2	TGTGCCAGCAGTGCCCCGCGACTAGCGGGGGGGCCTCCAGATACGCAGTATTTT	CASSAPRLAGGPPDTQYF
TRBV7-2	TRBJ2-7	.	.	TGTGCCAGCAGCCCCTCTAGCGCGTGGGTCTACGAGCAGTACTTC	CASSPSSAWVYEQYF
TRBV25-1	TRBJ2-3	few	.	TGTGCCAGCAGTAGGTCAGGAAGCACAGATACGCAGTATTTT	CASSRSGSTDTQYF
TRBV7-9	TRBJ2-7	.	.	TGTGCCAGCAGCTTAGTCGAGGGTAAAACCCCCGAGCAATACTTC	CASSLVEGKTPEQYF
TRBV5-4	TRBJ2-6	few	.	TGTGCCAGCAGCTTTTCTGGGGCCAACGTCCTGACTTTC	CASSFSGANVLTF
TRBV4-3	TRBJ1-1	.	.	TGCGCCAGCAGCCAAGTAATCGGGGCAGGGGAAAACACTGAAGCTTTCTTT	CASSQVIGAGENTEAFF
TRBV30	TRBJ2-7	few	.	TGTGCCTGTGGGACACCGACAATCTACGAGCAGTACTTC	CACGTPTIYEQYF
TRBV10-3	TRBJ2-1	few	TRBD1	TGTGCCGCTCGGCCGGGACAGGGGGCCCCGAGCTCCTACAATGAGCAGTTCTTC	CAARPGQGAPSSYNEQFF
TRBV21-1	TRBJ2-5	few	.	TGTGCCACCCGGACAGATTCCGAGACCCAGTACTTC	CATRTDSETQYF
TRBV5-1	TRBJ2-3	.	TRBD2	TGCGCCAGCAGCCCCCGGACTAGCGGGAGGGCCAAAGATACGCAGTATTTT	CASSPRTSGRAKDTQYF
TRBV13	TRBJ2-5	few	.	TGTGCCAGCAGCTCCCTCAATCTCCAAGAGACCCAGTACTTC	CASSSLNLQETQYF
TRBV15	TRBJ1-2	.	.	TGTGCCACCAGCAGAGATTACGGCGGCTACACCTTC	CATSRDYGGYTF
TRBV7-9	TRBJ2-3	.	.	TGTGCCAGCAGCTTACGGCCCCCTAGCACAGATACGCAGTATTTT	CASSLRPPSTDTQYF
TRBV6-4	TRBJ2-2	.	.	TGTGCCAGCAGTCCACAGGGTCTTGAGACCGGGGAGCTGTTTTTT	CASSPQGLETGELFF
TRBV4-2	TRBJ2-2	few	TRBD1	TGTGCCAGCATCGACGTCCTAGGGACAGGGGTTCCCCCCGGGGAGCTGTTTTTT	CASIDVLGTGVPPGELFF
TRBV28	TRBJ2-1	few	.	TGTGCCAGCAGTTTAAACCCCTCTACGGGGCCCTACAATGAGCAGTTCTTC	CASSLNPSTGPYNEQFF
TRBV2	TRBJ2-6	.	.	TGTGCCAGCAGTGAAACGTTCTCTGGGGCCAACGTCCTGACTTTC	CASSETFSGANVLTF
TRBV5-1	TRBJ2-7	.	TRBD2	TGCGCCAGCAGTCGGAGCGGGAGTAGGTACGAGCAGTACTTC	CASSRSGSRYEQYF
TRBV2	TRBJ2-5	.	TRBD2	TGTGCCAGCAGTGAAGAGCGGGGTGGAGAGACCCAGTACTTC	CASSEERGGETQYF
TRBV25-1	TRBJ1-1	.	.	TGTGCCAGCAGTGACCCCTCCCGGGGGGAAACTGAAGCTTTCTTT	CASSDPSRGETEAFF